This entry is about one T cell receptor beta chain. Its specificity is not known. The sample originates from a study of T cell responses to AZD1222 COVID-19 vaccine. Germline V gene sequence: CDR1 MNHNS, CDR2 SASEGT. This CDR3 region has 11 residues. Between the trimmed V and J ends, which lost 2 bases and 7 bases, there was a span of 6 bases. Here immunoSEQ multiplex PCR was the method, and the copy in TCRdb shows in-frame clones only, minus some. The table shows tens of thousands of clones, with approximately 91% occurring only once. Study conclusions and caveats: There were mostly white British donors and more females than males, and clonal diversity was possibly underestimated. Regions 160-218 and 743-854 held dominance among vaccine-associated CD4 TCRs, which spanned spike. Increases in Spike-specific TCR breadth and depth were seen after two AZD1222 doses. Just a handful of AZD1222 recipients tested seropositive at baseline.

This chain links TRBV6-1 with TRBJ2-7; D is undetermined. This sequence originates from an adult who received the AZD1222 COVID-19 vaccine. The material was peripheral blood, obtained 28 days after the second AZD1222 dose. The DNA for the CDR3 is TGTGCCAGCAGTGAAACGTGGGAGCAGTACTTC. Translation gives CASSETWEQYF.